This T cell receptor (beta chain) was documented in a study of blood T cell repertoires in COVID-19. V was clipped by 0 bases and J by 2 bases, with 7 bases between them. Germline values: CDR1 GTSNPN, CDR2 SVGIG (reference sequence). This CDR3 spans 13 amino acids. Authors' analysis steps: Estimation of nucleated cell counts was performed using reference gene primer amplification. The data were produced by immunoSEQ multiplex PCR, yet TCRdb's version contains in-frame clones alone and is incomplete. V and J calls plus clone size are reproduced from that table; the DNA served to infer D and trimming. This table holds approximately 290,000 clones, more than 85% found once.

This chain connects TRBV30 to TRBJ1-2; D is uncertain. The receptor was derived from a woman in her 30s with COVID-19, enrolled during active disease. What was sequenced was peripheral blood. As DNA, the CDR3 is TGTGCCTGGAGTGTAGCAGGAAACTATGGCTACACCTTC. Protein sequence: CAWSVAGNYGYTF.